This is a list of T cell receptor beta chains from one sample in a study of cytomegalovirus exposure and HLA in healthy donors. Only in-frame clones appear in the TCRdb table, and some are missing; sequencing was by immunoSEQ multiplex PCR. The table includes approximately 210,000 clones, about 80% detected once. The sample was PBMCs. These receptors all stem from a male donor in good health and CMV-seronegative. CDR3s include the opening cysteine and the closing phenylalanine or tryptophan. Clone size is shown for a subset of rows, as once, few, many or a class of expanded clone.

v_gene	abundance	j_gene	CDR3aa
TRBV5-1	once	TRBJ2-3	CASSLGTGTQYF
TRBV18	NA	TRBJ2-7	CASSPGGRSYEQYF
TRBV28	once	TRBJ1-5	CASSRGAGQPQHF
TRBV15	NA	TRBJ2-7	CATSRDGASYEQYF
TRBV4-1	NA	TRBJ1-1	CASSDGSRTEAFF
TRBV27	few	TRBJ2-5	CASSSGRETQYF
TRBV7-9	NA	TRBJ2-1	CASIERNEQFF
TRBV9	NA	TRBJ2-7	CASSETGWNEQYF
TRBV4-2	NA	TRBJ2-1	CASSQDWGSVKAYNEQFF
TRBV9	NA	TRBJ1-1	CASSAVTGRNTEAFF
TRBV6-6	once	TRBJ2-1	CASSYHGSSSEQFF
TRBV7-6	few	TRBJ1-1	CASSLGGSHTEAFF
TRBV18	NA	TRBJ1-5	CASSPTTSGTGDGQPQHF
TRBV5-1	NA	TRBJ2-7	CASSFGTGSYEQYF
TRBV7-6	NA	TRBJ2-5	CASSPSGRQETQYF
TRBV18	NA	TRBJ2-3	CASSPRTETDTQYF
TRBV4-3	NA	TRBJ2-7	CASSQSSGSSYEQYF
TRBV4-3	NA	TRBJ2-7	CASSQVLGTSGGDEVHEQYF
TRBV15	NA	TRBJ2-7	CATSRDLQDEQYF
TRBV27	NA	TRBJ2-7	CASSLGTGDEQYF
TRBV27	NA	TRBJ1-2	CASSLGTGRAGYTF
TRBV4-1	NA	TRBJ2-4	CASSQVTKNIQYF
TRBV27	NA	TRBJ1-1	CASSLSRGPEAFF
TRBV4-3	NA	NA	CASSQDFGGGPYYEQYF
TRBV2	NA	TRBJ1-3	CASSQGALSGNTIYF
TRBV7-8	once	TRBJ1-1	CASSLWEGVGTEAFF
TRBV6-5	NA	TRBJ1-1	CASSYMSSLNTEAFF
TRBV5-4	NA	TRBJ1-1	CASSFGIDTEAFF
TRBV27	NA	TRBJ2-3	CASSRGGAGGLADTQYF
TRBV19	NA	TRBJ2-1	CASSIGTGMLEQFF
TRBV7-3	NA	TRBJ2-3	CASSFLAGGSPSTDTQYF
TRBV9	NA	TRBJ1-4	CASSPETGVIAEKLFF
TRBV27	NA	TRBJ2-5	CASRTSGRAVLETQYF
TRBV28	NA	TRBJ2-7	CASRLAGGSYEQYF
TRBV7-3	NA	TRBJ2-7	CASSPIRLAPYEQYF
TRBV7-9	few	TRBJ1-5	CASTQFGGAGQPQHF
TRBV27	few	TRBJ2-7	CASGTDLYEQYF
TRBV6-1	NA	TRBJ1-2	CASSGFTGLAVYGYTF
TRBV5-1	NA	TRBJ2-7	CASSFWLAESYEQYF
TRBV27	NA	TRBJ2-7	CASRRSGLPYEQYF
TRBV27	NA	TRBJ1-1	CASRRQGGTEAFF
TRBV27	NA	TRBJ1-1	CASSPAGRVNTEAFF